Here is one T cell receptor beta chain with its context. It has no known antigen specificity. The input lacks base qualities; no much larger clone sits a single base away. In total, 500 to 700 healthy bone marrow donors made up the cohort. Cohort members were all nominally healthy when sampled, although unrecorded immune exposures were likely present. The donor tested CMV seronegative and was one of the 352 seronegative cohort members. A peripheral blood sample was collected from each donor, and TCR beta sequencing was performed on peripheral blood mononuclear cells. Genomic DNA was extracted from the blood cell samples with the Qiagen DNeasy Blood Extraction Kit. The data belong to a study of cytomegalovirus exposure and HLA in healthy donors (dated by TCRdb to about 2017). At the level of the whole study: According to an earlier analysis of 587 of the donors, about 180 million T cells yielded approximately 120 million unique TCR beta sequences and less than 300 Gb of sequence data. An early release covering more than 500 HLA-typed donors comprised roughly 300 gigabases of sequencing data and around 80 million unique TCR sequences. Of the roughly 390 genotyped donors, 81% were placed in the genetic ancestry cluster associated with self-reported Caucasian donors. The study was designed to test whether signatures of past pathogen exposure could be identified by cataloging public T cell receptors. Using immunosequencing, the study profiled T cell repertoires from 666 subjects and related those repertoires to cytomegalovirus serostatus. Along with the roughly 670-subject first cohort, a separate validation cohort of about 110 different subjects was used. High-throughput TCR immunosequencing, statistical association of individual TCRs with disease status, and machine learning were combined to predict cytomegalovirus infection status. To study patterns of TCR occurrence, a later analysis re-analyzed previously published TCR beta repertoires from 666 donors and added high-resolution HLA genotyping. Rather than using new phenotypic data, the later analysis identified candidate immune exposures from TCR beta sequences and from how often those sequences occurred across donors. To decide whether each TCR beta V gene segment behaved as functional or pseudogenic, an earlier analysis of fewer than 750 of the donors relied on high-throughput TCR beta sequencing. Alongside the repertoire data, information on donor age, sex, ethnicity and CMV serostatus was compiled. Genome-wide SNP genotypes for about 55% of the 666 donors were used in a later genetic analysis, which treated that subset as a discovery cohort. Every repertoire in the discovery cohort had been generated on one and the same sequencing platform. HLA typing included class I and class II loci at four-digit resolution. The number of typed donors differed by locus: about 620-630 for A, B, C, DRB1 and DQB1; 522 for DQA1; roughly 600 for DPA1; and 400 to 480 for DPB1. Roughly 5 DR-DQ haplotypes were treated as single units for association and clustering because of strong linkage in the cohort. Among roughly 400 genotyped donors of the cohort, an average of around 250,000 unique TCR beta nucleotide sequences was sequenced per donor, of which roughly 17% were non-productive. Findings and caveats that apply to the study as a whole: In a later analysis, HLA-associated TCR beta chains showed more clonal expansion and lower generation probabilities than non-associated chains that were equally common. Approximately 18 rarely observed V segments, including chromosome 9 orphons, were excluded from the earlier analysis of approximately 500 of the donors because counts were too low. Compared with the 666-donor mean, donors in an Asian-associated ancestry cluster had fewer N-insertions in productive TCRs, according to a later genetic analysis. The cohort was sequenced for TCR beta chains only, and without alpha or paired-chain data the features that could be detected were limited. Across donors, most TCR sequences were observed very rarely, whereas some public TCRs were present in many individuals. According to the authors, the approach could potentially be generalized to other disease states and immunological phenotypes. A few of the identified cytomegalovirus-associated TCR beta chains were confirmed in vitro to be specific for cytomegalovirus antigens. In an earlier analysis of around 600 of the donors, most TCR beta V segments appeared in productive rearrangements about 90% or about 30% of the time, broadly matching IMGT annotations. In the study, approximately 160 TCR beta chains were listed as associated with cytomegalovirus. The classifier was reported to diagnose cytomegalovirus status with high specificity and sensitivity in both the original cohort and the validation cohort. An association between a missense DCLRE1C variant and V-gene and J-gene trimming of TCR beta chains was found in a later genetic analysis and replicated in an independent cohort. Presence/absence analyses assumed roughly uniform sequencing depth across donors, an assumption that may not hold. According to a later analysis, parvovirus B19, influenza, CMV and Epstein-Barr virus appeared linked to several top co-occurrence clusters. For the cohort, immune exposure information was limited to CMV serostatus. A further reported finding was that TCR beta sequences accurately predicted the HLA-A and HLA-B alleles for most subjects in the first cohort. In a later analysis, around 15,000 TCR beta sequences were associated with specific HLA alleles at a false discovery rate of 0.05. According to a later analysis, most CMV-associated TCR beta chains appeared to be HLA-restricted, and the HLA associations seemed to be driven largely by CMV exposure. Assigning TCR associations to individual alleles was difficult when HLA alleles, especially DR and DQ, strongly co-occurred. Because HLA typing was unavailable for some donors at each locus, only the typed subset was used in association tests. Linkage disequilibrium might explain the correlated functional status among segregating V segments, but an unknown experimental factor could not be ruled out. The sequencing pipeline was judged likely to have produced a cluster of highly shared sequence variants as a technical artifact. According to a later analysis, TCR association rates differed among HLA loci, with DRB1 alleles showing the most associated TCRs and HLA-C alleles showing the fewest.

Libraries were constructed by the immunoSEQ multiplex PCR assay. The multiplex PCR relied on a mix of 60 forward primers for TCR Vbeta segments and 13 reverse primers for TCR Jbeta segments. Amplification of the CDR3 region of rearranged TCR beta genes was performed with a multiplex PCR assay on genomic DNA. On the Illumina HiSeq System, the amplified TCR beta libraries were sequenced as 87-base-pair reads. The authors' analysis ran thus. A later analysis counted around 72 million unique TCR beta chains across the 550 to 750 repertoires, and some 11 million of these chains were shared by at least two donors. Raw reads were error-corrected and collapsed into unique sequences with a nearest-neighbor algorithm that merged closely related sequences to remove PCR and sequencing errors. V, D and J gene segments were assigned by aligning CDR3 sequences to IMGT reference sequences. For a sequence to be retained, a match of at least six nucleotides was required to both a V gene segment and a J gene segment. A rearrangement was called productive if the CDR3 had no stop codons and remained in frame with V and J, and every other rearrangement was called non-productive. Following IMGT convention, CDR3 was defined as the stretch from the second conserved V-encoded cysteine up to the conserved J-encoded phenylalanine. Sequences without an unambiguous match to a single V gene segment were excluded from the earlier analysis of a few hundred of the donors. An earlier analysis of approximately 590 of the donors called V segments functional above 56.7% productive rearrangements and segregating when the between-donor standard deviation exceeded 5%. A statistical classification framework was developed to diagnose cytomegalovirus status using the catalog of TCR beta chain sequences. In a later analysis, TCR nucleotide sequences were compared against IMGT/GENE-DB human TR gene sequences so that V and J genes could be assigned. In a later analysis, CDR3 sequences and most-parsimonious VDJ recombination scenarios were assigned using the TCRdist pipeline. In a later analysis, each TCR beta chain was defined by its CDR3 amino acid sequence together with its V-gene family, and reads without a unique V-gene family were excluded. As a way to deal with suspected cross-contamination and a sequencing artifact, a later analysis dropped 592 nucleotide sequences that were highly shared and had low generation probability. A later analysis calculated a clonal expansion index for each public chain from normalized within-repertoire ranks of inferred template counts. A later analysis computed generation probabilities with a VDJ recombination model fitted to out-of-frame rearrangements, and checked the results against IGoR. A later analysis scored TCR-TCR, TCR-HLA and TCR-CMV co-occurrence with hypergeometric tests, applying a repertoire-size bias correction to TCR pairs. False discovery rates were estimated in a later analysis by permuting HLA or CMV assignments 20 times. In a later analysis, co-occurring TCRs were grouped using DBSCAN, and TCRdist sequence similarity was added for clustering within HLA-allele-positive subsets. For co-occurrence clustering, repertoires with fewer than 30,000 or more than 120,000 public chains were excluded, along with four or five repertoires with anomalous nucleotide sharing. TCRdb carries this immuneACCESS record with in-frame sequences only. Its versions omit some clonotypes, under half of them owing to an unresolved V gene in the studies checked, with the rest unexplained. V and J calls and clone size come straight from that table; D and trimming were deduced from the DNA. Across this sample there are 70,000 or so clones, with 68% seen only once. The ten largest clones represent about 10% of the sample.

The source of this sequence is a woman in her twenties or thirties in good health and CMV-seronegative. The material sequenced was PBMCs.

The bases are TGTGCCAGCAGCTTGACTAAAAACTATGGCTACACCTTC. Protein translation: CASSLTKNYGYTF. The rearranged segments are TRBV5-5 and TRBJ1-2; no D segment can be confidently identified. The CDR1 and CDR2 encoded by the germline V gene (reference sequence) are SGHKS and YYEKEE. Its CDR3 holds 13 amino acids, cysteine through phenylalanine. The sequence is cut down to CDR3 DNA, 39 bases in frame from base 1. V sheds 1 base and J sheds 2 bases, leaving 6 bases between their ends.